These 5 T cell receptor beta chains came from one sample sequenced in a study of vaccination effects on CD4 cells after COVID-19. Within the ViraFEST assay, antigen-specific CD4+ T cells underwent expansion with viral peptide pools prior to sequencing. Upon completion of 10 to 11 days in culture, CD4+ T cells were isolated. None of these healthy vaccinees had been infected with SARS-CoV-2 before vaccination. Repertoires were generated with immunoSEQ multiplex PCR, while TCRdb's copy carries only in-frame clones and drops some. The data show tens of thousands of clones, more than 70% seen once. The antigens of these receptors remain unknown. The sequencing here drew on CD4+ T cells from PBMCs cultured with HCoV-OC43 spike peptides, taken before COVID-19 vaccination. Subset reported: HCoV-OC43 spike overlapping peptide pool stimulation. These receptors came from a human donor who received a COVID-19 vaccine.

This chain connects TRBV7-9 to TRBJ1-4; 8 bases align to TRBD1. V dropped 2 bases and J dropped 7; count of bases not matched to a gene: 6. Germline V lookup: CDR1 SEHNR, CDR2 FQNEAQ (reference sequence). The CDR3 totals 15 residues. In DNA, the CDR3 is TGTGCCAGCAGCTTATCCACAGGGGGTAGTGAAAAACTGTTTTTT. It is translated as CASSLSTGGSEKLFF.

Only one count was recorded for this clone. V is TRBV6-1 and J is TRBJ1-1; no firm D call. Germline CDR1 is MNHNS and CDR2 is SASEGT. Trimming removed 4 bases from V and 1 base from J, with 10 bases in between. CDR3 length: 14 residues. CDR3 nucleotides: TGTGCCAGCAGTGGAGCACGTCGGAACACTGAAGCTTTCTTT. This codes for CASSGARRNTEAFF.

V usage is TRBV18 and J usage is TRBJ1-1; perhaps TRBD1 as D (5 bases). Germline loops: CDR1 KGHSH, CDR2 LQKENI. This CDR3 has 15 amino acids. V dropped 3 bases and J dropped 1 base, with 12 bases sitting between them. The CDR3 DNA is TGTGCCAGCTCACCCGCAACCAGGGCGAACACTGAAGCTTTCTTT. Residues: CASSPATRANTEAFF.

V gene TRBV4-3 combines with J gene TRBJ2-7; TRBD1 matches at 8 bases. The CDR3 loop spans 18 amino acids. Per the germline V gene, CDR1 is LGHNA and CDR2 is YSLEER. J lost 2 bases, V lost 1 base, and 13 bases had no gene match. Here the CDR3 reads CASSQVPGGQGTTYEQYV. As DNA, the CDR3 is TGCGCCAGCAGCCAAGTGCCCGGAGGACAGGGAACCACCTACGAGCAGTACGTC.

This rearrangement joins TRBV19 to TRBJ1-5; D perhaps matches TRBD1 (6 bases). The germline CDR1 and CDR2 sequences are LNHDA and SQIVND (reference sequence). With 4 bases removed from V and 6 bases from J, the gap between germline ends came to 13 bases. The CDR3 is 14 amino acids. The CDR3 region is CASSTTEGGQPQHF. The CDR3 DNA is TGTGCCAGTAGTACGACAGAAGGGGGTCAGCCCCAGCATTTT.